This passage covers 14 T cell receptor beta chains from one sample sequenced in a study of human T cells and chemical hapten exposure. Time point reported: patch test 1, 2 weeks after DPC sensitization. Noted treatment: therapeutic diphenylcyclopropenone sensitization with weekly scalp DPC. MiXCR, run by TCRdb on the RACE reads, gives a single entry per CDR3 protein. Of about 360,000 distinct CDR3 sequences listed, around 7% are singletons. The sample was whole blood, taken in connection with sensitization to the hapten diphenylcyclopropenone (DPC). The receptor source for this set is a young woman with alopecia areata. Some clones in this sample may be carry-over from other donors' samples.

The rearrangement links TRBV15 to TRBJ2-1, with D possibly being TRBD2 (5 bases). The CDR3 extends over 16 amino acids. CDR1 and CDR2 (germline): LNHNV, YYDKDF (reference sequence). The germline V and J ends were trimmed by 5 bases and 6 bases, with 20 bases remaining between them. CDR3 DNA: TGTGCCACCAGCGGGCCCAACGGGATGAGGAGCAATGAGCAGTTCTTC. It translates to CATSGPNGMRSNEQFF.

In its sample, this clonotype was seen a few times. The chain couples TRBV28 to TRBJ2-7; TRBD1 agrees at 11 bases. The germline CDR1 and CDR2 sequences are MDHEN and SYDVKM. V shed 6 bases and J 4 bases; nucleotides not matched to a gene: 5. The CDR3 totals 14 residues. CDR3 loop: CASSHGTGGYEQYF. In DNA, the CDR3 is TGTGCCAGCAGCCACGGGACAGGGGGATACGAGCAGTACTTC.

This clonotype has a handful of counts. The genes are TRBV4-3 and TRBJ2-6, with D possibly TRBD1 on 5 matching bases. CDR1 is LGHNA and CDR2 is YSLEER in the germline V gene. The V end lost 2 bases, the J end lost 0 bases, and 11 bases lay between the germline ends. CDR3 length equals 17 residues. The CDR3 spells CASSQILTGSGANVLTF. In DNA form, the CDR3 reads TGCGCCAGCAGCCAAATCCTTACAGGCTCTGGGGCCAACGTCCTGACTTTC.

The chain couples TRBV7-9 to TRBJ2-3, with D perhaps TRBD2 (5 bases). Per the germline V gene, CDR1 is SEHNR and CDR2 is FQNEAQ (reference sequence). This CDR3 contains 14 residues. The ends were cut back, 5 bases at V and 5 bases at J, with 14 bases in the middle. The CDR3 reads CASSEVGGGDTQYF. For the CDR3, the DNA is TGTGCCAGCAGCGAAGTGGGCGGAGGAGATACGCAGTATTTT.

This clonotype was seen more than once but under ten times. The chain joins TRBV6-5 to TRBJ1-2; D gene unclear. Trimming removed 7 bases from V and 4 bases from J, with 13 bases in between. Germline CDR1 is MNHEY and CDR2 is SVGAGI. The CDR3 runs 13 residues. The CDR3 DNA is TGTGCCAGCAACAGCAACGGTGTCTATGGCTACACCTTC. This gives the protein CASNSNGVYGYTF.

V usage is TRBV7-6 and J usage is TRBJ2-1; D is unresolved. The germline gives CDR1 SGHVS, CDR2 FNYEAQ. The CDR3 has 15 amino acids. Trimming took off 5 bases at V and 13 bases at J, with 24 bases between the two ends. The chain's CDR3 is CASSHTQLPTDPQFF. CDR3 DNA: TGTGCCAGCAGCCACACCCAACTACCGACGGACCCCCAGTTCTTC.

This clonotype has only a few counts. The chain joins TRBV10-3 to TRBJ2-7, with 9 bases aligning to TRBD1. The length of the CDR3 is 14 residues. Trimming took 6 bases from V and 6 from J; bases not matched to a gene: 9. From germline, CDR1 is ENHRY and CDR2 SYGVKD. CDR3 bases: TGTGCCATCAGGTTTACGACAGGGGGACCCGAGCAGTACTTC. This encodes CAIRFTTGGPEQYF.

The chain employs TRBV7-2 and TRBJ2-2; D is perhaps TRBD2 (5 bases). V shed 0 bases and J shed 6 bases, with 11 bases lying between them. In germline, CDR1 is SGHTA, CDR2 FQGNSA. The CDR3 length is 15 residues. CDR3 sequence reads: CASSLAHGIAGELFF. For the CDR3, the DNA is TGTGCCAGCAGCTTAGCGCACGGGATTGCCGGGGAGCTGTTTTTT.

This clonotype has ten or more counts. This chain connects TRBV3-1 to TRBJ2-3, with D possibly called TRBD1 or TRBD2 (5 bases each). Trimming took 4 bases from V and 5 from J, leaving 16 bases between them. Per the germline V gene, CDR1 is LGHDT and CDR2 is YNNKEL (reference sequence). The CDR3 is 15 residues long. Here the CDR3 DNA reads TGTGCCAGCAGCCTTCCGGGACCCTTGAAAGATACGCAGTATTTT. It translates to CASSLPGPLKDTQYF.

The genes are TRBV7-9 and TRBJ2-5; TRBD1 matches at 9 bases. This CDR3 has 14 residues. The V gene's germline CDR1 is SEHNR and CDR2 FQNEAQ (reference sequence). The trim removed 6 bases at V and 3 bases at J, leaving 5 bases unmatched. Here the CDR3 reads CASSKTGGKETQYF. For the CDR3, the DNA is TGTGCCAGCAGTAAGACAGGGGGAAAAGAGACCCAGTACTTC.

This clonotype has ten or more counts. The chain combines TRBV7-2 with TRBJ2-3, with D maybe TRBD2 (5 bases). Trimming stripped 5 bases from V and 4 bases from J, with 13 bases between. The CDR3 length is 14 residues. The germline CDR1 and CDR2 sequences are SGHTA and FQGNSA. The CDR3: CASSQRYSADTQYF. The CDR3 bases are TGTGCCAGCAGCCAGCGATATAGCGCAGATACGCAGTATTTT.

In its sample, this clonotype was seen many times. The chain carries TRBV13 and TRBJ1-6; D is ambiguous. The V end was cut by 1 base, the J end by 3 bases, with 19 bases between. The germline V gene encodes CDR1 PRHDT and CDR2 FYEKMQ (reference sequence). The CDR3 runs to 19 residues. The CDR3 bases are TGTGCCAGCAGCTTAGCCCCAGCATTGGGAGAGGACTATAATTCACCCCTCCACTTT. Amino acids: CASSLAPALGEDYNSPLHF.

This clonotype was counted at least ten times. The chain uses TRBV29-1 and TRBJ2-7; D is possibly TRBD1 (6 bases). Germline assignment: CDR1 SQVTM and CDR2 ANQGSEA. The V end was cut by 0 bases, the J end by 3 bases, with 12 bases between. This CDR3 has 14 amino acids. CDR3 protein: CSVEDAQGRYEQYF. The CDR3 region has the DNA TGCAGCGTTGAAGATGCACAGGGACGCTACGAGCAGTACTTC.

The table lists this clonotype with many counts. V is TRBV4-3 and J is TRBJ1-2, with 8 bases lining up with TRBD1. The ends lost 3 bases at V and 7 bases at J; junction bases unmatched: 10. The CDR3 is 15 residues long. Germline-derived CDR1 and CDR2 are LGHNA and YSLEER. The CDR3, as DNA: TGCGCCAGCAGCCAGAGGACAGGGTCCTTCTTTGGCTACACCTTC. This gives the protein CASSQRTGSFFGYTF.